Detailed here is one TCR beta chain. This entry belongs to a study of blood T cell repertoires in COVID-19. On the study more broadly: The analysed material was cDNA or gDNA that came from T cells, B-cell-depleted T cells, or PBMCs.

The study drew participants aged about 18 to 89 years from about two dozen US areas. Donors were grouped by their self-reported clinical history. This CDR3 has 15 amino acids. J gave up 7 bases and V 5 bases, and 9 bases lay outside the gene matches. In germline, CDR1 is SGHNT, CDR2 YENEEA. Data came from immunoSEQ multiplex PCR; TCRdb stores just in-frame clones and leaves some out. The top ten hold around 7% of the sample, which has approximately 200,000 clones, around 82% seen once. This clonotype was obtained from a woman between 35 and 50 years old with acute COVID-19. Sample: PBMCs or T cells enriched from blood (not recorded which). The chain recombines TRBV11-3 with TRBJ2-1; the match to TRBD2 covers 9 bases. The CDR3 here is CASSTLAGPTNEQFF. The DNA for the CDR3 is TGTGCCAGCAGCACCCTAGCGGGGCCCACGAATGAGCAGTTCTTC.